Listed here are 10 T cell receptor beta chains from one sample, sequenced in a study of blood T cell repertoires in COVID-19. The assay was immunoSEQ multiplex PCR, and TCRdb's table has in-frame clones only and misses some. The profile shows 250,000 to 350,000 clones, roughly nine tenths of them singletons. Sequencing was performed on peripheral blood. The receptor source for this set is a woman aged 25 to 39 with COVID-19, enrolled during active disease.

V and J are TRBV7-9 and TRBJ2-4, with TRBD1 as a possible D gene (5 bases). This CDR3 comprises 14 residues. Germline CDR1 reads SEHNR; CDR2 reads FQNEAQ (reference sequence). The germline V and J ends were trimmed by 4 bases and 1 base, with 8 bases remaining between them. CDR3 nucleotides: TGTGCCAGCAGCTCCAGGGTGGCCAAAAACATTCAGTACTTC. Translated, it gives CASSSRVAKNIQYF.

The V call is TRBV15, the J call TRBJ1-5; 8 nucleotides match TRBD1. Germline V gene lookup returns CDR1 LNHNV and CDR2 YYDKDF (reference sequence). Losses at the gene ends were 3 bases for V and 4 bases for J; bases not matched to a gene: 8. The CDR3 length is 16 residues. The CDR3 nucleotides are TGTGCCACCAGCAGCCCAATGGGACAGGCTAATCAGCCCCAGCATTTT. It translates to CATSSPMGQANQPQHF.

This chain joins TRBV5-6 and TRBJ2-7; D gene uncertain. V lost 2 bases to trimming and J lost 0 bases, with 3 bases between them. Germline V gene lookup returns CDR1 SGHDT and CDR2 YYEEEE. The CDR3 loop spans 12 amino acids. CDR3 amino acids: CASSFSSYEQYF. The DNA of the CDR3 is TGTGCCAGCAGCTTCAGCTCCTACGAGCAGTACTTC.

V is TRBV5-1 and J is TRBJ2-3; D unclear. Germline-derived CDR1 and CDR2 are SGHRS and YFSETQ. V was shortened by 3 bases and J by 2 bases, with 13 bases between the two germline ends. This CDR3 comprises 15 residues. CDR3 nucleotide sequence: TGCGCCAGCAGCTCGTCACGCTCTATCACAGATACGCAGTATTTT. The encoded protein is CASSSSRSITDTQYF.

The chain links TRBV27 to TRBJ2-7, with 8 bases fitting TRBD2. The germline CDR1 and CDR2 sequences are MNHEY and SMNVEV (reference sequence). The ends lost 3 bases at V and 5 bases at J; junction bases unmatched: 6. The CDR3 is 14 amino acids. In DNA form, the CDR3 reads TGTGCCAGCAGTTTTCTCGGGAGGGCCGACGAGCAGTACTTC. Its protein is CASSFLGRADEQYF.

The rearrangement joins TRBV3-1 (or the pseudogene TRBV3-2) to TRBJ2-3; 15 nucleotides line up with TRBD2. The CDR3 runs 18 residues. After removal of 3 bases from V and 4 bases from J, the junction contained 8 bases not matched to a gene. Germline assignment: CDR1 LGHDT and CDR2 YNNKEL (reference sequence). The DNA of the CDR3 is TGTGCCAGCAGCCACGCAGGACTAGCGGGAGGGCCGGCAGATACGCAGTATTTT. Protein product: CASSHAGLAGGPADTQYF.

The chain couples TRBV19 to TRBJ1-4; D is unclear. The V end was cut by 5 bases, the J end by 5 bases, with 15 bases between. The CDR3 is 15 residues long. Looked up from germline, CDR1 is LNHDA and CDR2 is SQIVND (reference sequence). DNA for the CDR3: TGTGCCAGTAGTCCGCTGCAGGCTTTAAATGAAAAACTGTTTTTT. It yields the protein CASSPLQALNEKLFF.

The chain recombines TRBV12-3 or TRBV12-4 with TRBJ1-5; D may be TRBD1 (6 bases). The CDR3 is made up of 13 amino acids. Between the trimmed V and J ends, which lost 6 bases and 6 bases, there was a span of 12 bases. In nucleotides, the CDR3 is TGTGCCAGCAGCCCAACAGGGATTCAGCCCCAGCATTTT. As protein: CASSPTGIQPQHF.

The chain links TRBV29-1 to TRBJ2-1, with TRBD2 identical over 13 bases. CDR3 size: 14 residues. Looked up from germline, CDR1 is SQVTM and CDR2 is ANQGSEA. J lost 6 bases, V lost 4 bases, and 3 bases had no gene match. The CDR3 nucleotides read TGCAGCGTTGCCGGGACTAGCGGGACCAATGAGCAGTTCTTC. Translation gives CSVAGTSGTNEQFF.

The chain has TRBV3-1 (or the pseudogene TRBV3-2) and TRBJ2-7, with 15 bases that match TRBD2. V gave up 4 bases and J gave up 5 bases; unmatched junction bases: 3. This CDR3 region has 15 residues. CDR1 is LGHDT, CDR2 YNNKEL, per germline (reference sequence). The CDR3 bases are TGTGCCAGCAGCCTCCGGACTAGCGGGGGGGACGAGCAGTACTTC. It is translated as CASSLRTSGGDEQYF.